These 9 T cell receptor beta chains were sequenced from one sample in a study of control samples from healthy donors and cancer patients. Profiling relied on immunoSEQ multiplex PCR, and the TCRdb table lists in-frame clones only, not all of them. The repertoire holds about 170,000 clones, with 70% to 90% as singletons. What was sequenced was blood. The receptors derive from a woman younger than 45 in good health.

The chain carries TRBV7-9 and TRBJ2-3, with 7 bases identical to TRBD2. The CDR3 sequence is 14 residues long. Germline CDR1 and CDR2: SEHNR and FQNEAQ (reference sequence). V trimming: 5 bases; J trimming: 4 bases; junction bases outside the gene matches: 6. The CDR3 bases are TGTGCCAGCAGCAAATTGACTAGCCCAGATACGCAGTATTTT. This codes for CASSKLTSPDTQYF.

The genes are TRBV5-1 and TRBJ2-1, with 14 bases that match TRBD2. The CDR3 sequence is 18 residues long. Germline loops: CDR1 SGHRS, CDR2 YFSETQ. V shed 3 bases, J shed 0 bases, and the junction held 5 bases outside the gene matches. The CDR3 sequence is CASSWTSGRTHSYNEQFF. CDR3 sequence (DNA): TGCGCCAGCAGCTGGACTAGCGGGAGGACCCACTCCTACAATGAGCAGTTCTTC. Looking up the rest from reference TRBV5-1 and TRBJ2-1 gives the full variable domain: KAGVTQTPRYLIKTRGQQVTLSCSPISGHRSVSWYQQTPGQGLQFLFEYFSETQRNKGNFPGRFSGRQFSNSRSEMNVSTLELGDSALYLCASSWTSGRTHSYNEQFFGPGTRLTVL.

About this clone itself: The junction and the germline gene differ at one end; a read error may be behind it. The chain is built from TRBV18 and TRBJ1-1, with a possible D match to TRBD1 (5 bases). In germline, CDR1 is KGHSH, CDR2 LQKENI. The CDR3 is made up of 13 amino acids. CDR3 residues: CASSPLSGPAAPF. In nucleotides, the CDR3 is TGTGCCAGCTCACCCCTATCGGGGCCCGCTGCTCCATTT.

DNA of the CDR3: TGTGCCAGCAGCTTAGGGACAGGGTTGCAGTACGTC. This codes for CASSLGTGLQYV. The chain recombines TRBV13 with TRBJ2-7, with TRBD1 matching 7 bases. The junction had 2 bases not matched to a gene; V was cut back by 0 bases and J by 9 bases. The germline V gene encodes CDR1 PRHDT and CDR2 FYEKMQ (reference sequence). CDR3 length equals 12 residues.

The rearrangement joins TRBV13 to TRBJ2-6, with 9 positions matching TRBD1. J gave up 2 bases and V 6 bases, and 11 bases lay outside the gene matches. The CDR3 covers 18 residues. The germline gives CDR1 PRHDT, CDR2 FYEKMQ (reference sequence). CDR3 region: CASRSAGTGFAGANVLTF. DNA for the CDR3: TGTGCCAGCAGATCAGCGGGGACAGGGTTTGCTGGGGCCAACGTCCTGACTTTC.

The chain employs TRBV10-3 and TRBJ1-2, with 8 nucleotides matching TRBD1. V lost 2 bases and J lost 8; bases outside the gene matches: 4. This CDR3 spans 13 amino acids. Germline loops: CDR1 ENHRY, CDR2 SYGVKD. For the CDR3, the DNA is TGTGCCATCAGTGAGGGACAGGGACGAGGCTACACCTTC. Protein product: CAISEGQGRGYTF.

The V and J genes are TRBV2 and TRBJ1-5; D is undetermined. The CDR3 runs 15 residues. Trimming pared 8 bases from V and 1 base from J, leaving 15 bases between. Germline values: CDR1 SNHLY, CDR2 FYNNEI. Written as DNA, the CDR3 is TGTGCCAGCCGACGAGAGTTAGTAAGCAATCAGCCCCAGCATTTT. Amino acids: CASRRELVSNQPQHF.

This chain links TRBV10-3 with TRBJ2-1, with 7 bases lining up with TRBD1. From germline, CDR1 is ENHRY and CDR2 SYGVKD. CDR3 length equals 14 residues. V was clipped by 10 bases and J by 0 bases; unmatched bases: 6. CDR3 nucleotides: TGTGCCAGTGGATGGGACAGCTCCTACAATGAGCAGTTCTTC. Translation: CASGWDSSYNEQFF.

The chain couples TRBV7-8 to TRBJ2-1, with 9 bases matching TRBD1. V shed 4 bases and J 7 bases; nucleotides not matched to a gene: 11. Germline CDR1 and CDR2: SGHVS and FQNEAQ. The CDR3 has 16 residues. CDR3 amino acids: CASSSLWTGVTNEQFF. The CDR3 nucleotides are TGTGCCAGCAGCTCCCTTTGGACAGGGGTGACGAATGAGCAGTTCTTC.